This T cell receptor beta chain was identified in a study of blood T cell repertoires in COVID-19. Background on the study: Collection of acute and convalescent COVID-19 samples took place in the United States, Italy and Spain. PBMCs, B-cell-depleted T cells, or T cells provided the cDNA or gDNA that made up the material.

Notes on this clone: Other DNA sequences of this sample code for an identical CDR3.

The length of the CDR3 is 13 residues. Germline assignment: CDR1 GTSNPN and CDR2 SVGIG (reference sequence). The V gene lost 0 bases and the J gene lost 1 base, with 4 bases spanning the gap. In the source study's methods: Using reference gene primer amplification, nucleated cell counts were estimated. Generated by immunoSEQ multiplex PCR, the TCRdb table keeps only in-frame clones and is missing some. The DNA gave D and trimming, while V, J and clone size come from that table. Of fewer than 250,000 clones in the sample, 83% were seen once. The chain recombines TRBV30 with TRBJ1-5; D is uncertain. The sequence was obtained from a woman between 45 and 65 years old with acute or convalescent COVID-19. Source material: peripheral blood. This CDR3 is CAWSVQSNQPQHF. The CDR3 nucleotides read TGTGCCTGGAGTGTACAGAGCAATCAGCCCCAGCATTTT.